This TCR beta chain derives from a study of blood T cell repertoires in COVID-19 (dated by TCRdb to the early 2020s). The study in broad terms: Samples from collaborators originated in the United States, Italy and Spain and spanned both the acute and convalescent phases of COVID-19. The dataset comprised deeply sampled blood TCRbeta repertoires from subjects exposed to, actively infected with, or recovered from COVID-19. The prospective study material was composed of cDNA or gDNA derived from T cells, B-cell-depleted T cells, or PBMCs. HLA class I and class II types, where available, came from metadata supplied by the sample provider rather than from assay-based typing. The sample metadata nearly always contained a de-identified subject ID, COVID-19 status, age in years and sex. The samples were drawn from the first 160 participants of the ongoing ImmuneRACE study and from 1,254 subjects provided by 6 global collaborators. The repertoires were released in a freely available public database intended as a resource for research on the immune response to SARS-CoV-2.

From the germline V gene, CDR1 is SGHDT and CDR2 is YYEEEE. Trimming takes 3 bases from V and 11 bases from J, and the germline ends sit 11 bases apart. From cysteine to phenylalanine, the CDR3 is 11 amino acids long. Kept here is only the CDR3 DNA, which spans 33 bases and is read in frame from base 1. General findings and caveats noted by the study authors: How much clinical and demographic metadata was included differed by source and by participant, and the metadata was provided uncurated.

Points on this clone: What antigen it recognizes has not been identified. No much larger clone is present one base from it, and per-base qualities are unavailable.

Participants in the prospective study were aged about 18 to 90 years, lived in under 30 United States geographic areas, and enrolled through a virtual design. To assign participants to cohorts, the prospective study relied on clinical history that participants themselves reported in a screening survey and a study questionnaire. Recovered participants in ImmuneRACE Cohort 3 were defined as having two consecutive negative NP/OP PCR tests, clearance from a healthcare professional, or resolution of symptoms. In the prospective study, whole blood, serum and a nasopharyngeal or oropharyngeal swab were collected from each participant by mobile phlebotomists. Participants in the prospective study had the option to provide additional blood draws and questionnaires over a roughly two-month period. Blood samples from the prospective study were shipped frozen or at room temperature prior to DNA extraction.

The immunoSEQ Assay, a bias-controlled multiplex PCR, was used to amplify TCRbeta CDR3 regions from genomic DNA. Turning to the authors' computational methods: The number of nucleated cells in each sample was estimated from the amplification of reference gene primers within the assay. Sequence reads were collapsed and filtered to measure the absolute abundance of every unique TCRbeta CDR3 rearrangement. For each sample, productive Simpson clonality was calculated as the square root of Simpson's diversity index across productive rearrangements. TCRdb provides this immuneACCESS table in a form limited to in-frame rearrangements. Some clones are lacking; in checked studies, under half of them reflect an unresolved V gene, and why the rest are absent is not known. V, J and clone size are those of that table, while D and trimming were read from the DNA. Across this sample there are some 430,000 clones, with 90% seen only once. The top ten hold less than 0.75% of the sample.

The clonotype comes from a man between 18 and 35 years old who had recovered from COVID-19. The sequenced material came from PBMCs or T cells enriched from blood (not recorded which). The rearranged chain carries TRBV5-6 and TRBJ1-2, with an unclear D gene assignment. The CDR3 loop reads CASSSTGEYTF. Read as DNA, the sequence is TGTGCCAGCAGCTCAACCGGGGAATACACCTTC.